Following are 5 T cell receptor beta chains from one sample sequenced in a study of early T cells in non-severe SARS-CoV-2 infection. A single record per CDR3 protein comes from TCRdb applying MiXCR to the 5' RACE reads. The sample has 60,000 to 65,000 distinct CDR3 sequences, around 12% seen once. Sequencing input: whole blood. These receptors were obtained from an adult who was a healthcare worker with PCR-confirmed SARS-CoV-2 infection or an uninfected control (not recorded which).

This clonotype was observed many times. The V and J genes are TRBV3-1 and TRBJ2-1; possibly TRBD1 for D (5 bases). The CDR3 is 14 residues long. Trimming removed 2 bases at V and 9 bases at J, with 14 bases between. The germline V gene has CDR1 LGHDT and CDR2 YNNKEL (reference sequence). CDR3 region: CASSQRSQQGEQFF. The CDR3 DNA sequence: TGTGCCAGCAGCCAAAGATCCCAGCAGGGTGAGCAGTTCTTC.

This clonotype was found many times. The rearrangement joins TRBV12-3 or TRBV12-4 to TRBJ2-2, with D unclear. This CDR3 contains 14 residues. The V gene lost 6 bases and the J gene lost 6 bases, with 14 bases spanning the gap. CDR3 nucleotides: TGTGCCAGCAGCTTACCGAAGGGCGCCGGGGAGCTGTTTTTT. Translating gives CASSLPKGAGELFF.

This clonotype was observed many times. The rearrangement joins TRBV7-3 to TRBJ2-2, with 8 bases aligning to TRBD1. Trimming removed 2 bases from V and 4 bases from J; junction bases left unmatched: 0. The CDR3 length is 14 residues. Germline lookup yields CDR1 SGHTA and CDR2 FQGTGA. CDR3 DNA sequence: TGTGCCAGCAGCTTAGGACAGGGCACCGGGGAGCTGTTTTTT. Protein sequence: CASSLGQGTGELFF.

The V gene is TRBV20-1, the J gene TRBJ2-7; D is uncertain. CDR3 length: 10 amino acids. Trimming took off 3 bases at V and 7 bases at J, with 7 bases between the two ends. Germline V gene lookup returns CDR1 DFQATT and CDR2 SNEGSKA (reference sequence). The CDR3 nucleotides read TGCAGTGCTAGTTTCGGGGAGCAGTACTTC. It encodes CSASFGEQYF.

Only a few counts were recorded for this clonotype. The chain employs TRBV29-1 and TRBJ2-1; tentatively, D is TRBD1 (6 bases). Trimming pared 2 bases from V and 2 bases from J, leaving 13 bases between. The CDR3 spans 15 residues. The V gene's germline CDR1 is SQVTM and CDR2 ANQGSEA. As DNA, the CDR3 is TGCAGCGTTGAAAGGGACACCCGGACCTACAATGAGCAGTTCTTC. Its translation is CSVERDTRTYNEQFF.